The rows below give T cell receptor beta chains drawn from one sample of a study of early T cells in non-severe SARS-CoV-2 infection. TCRdb independently ran MiXCR on the 5' RACE reads; one entry per CDR3 protein. The table shows about 64,000 distinct CDR3 sequences, with approximately 11% occurring only once. This specimen was whole blood, taken at baseline. The receptors stem from an adult who was a healthcare worker with PCR-confirmed SARS-CoV-2 infection or an uninfected control (not recorded which). Both conserved end residues are part of each CDR3. The order of the fields is clone size, J gene, V gene, D gene, CDR3 DNA, CDR3 protein. A D gene is named only where the DNA matches it firmly. Rows give clone size only sometimes, using once, few, many, or a class for an expanded clone.

clone size: many
J gene: TRBJ1-1
V gene: TRBV7-9
D gene: TRBD1
CDR3 DNA: TGTGCCAGGGGACAGATCATGAACACTGAAGCTTTCTTT
CDR3 protein: CARGQIMNTEAFF

clone size: NA
J gene: TRBJ1-2
V gene: TRBV12-3/TRBV12-4
D gene: TRBD1
CDR3 DNA: TGTGCCAGCAGTTTATACAGGGGGACCGGCTACACCTTC
CDR3 protein: CASSLYRGTGYTF

clone size: many
J gene: TRBJ1-2
V gene: TRBV29-1
D gene: TRBD1
CDR3 DNA: TGCAGCGTTGAAACCACCCCCGGCAGGGGGCCATATGGCTACACCTTC
CDR3 protein: CSVETTPGRGPYGYTF

clone size: NA
J gene: TRBJ2-1
V gene: TRBV4-2
D gene: NA
CDR3 DNA: TGTGCCAGCAGCCAAGATATCGGACTGGGTCAGTTCTTC
CDR3 protein: CASSQDIGLGQFF

clone size: few
J gene: TRBJ2-1
V gene: TRBV6-5
D gene: TRBD1
CDR3 DNA: TGTGCCAGCTCGGATAGGGACAGGGTCTACAATGAGCAGTTCTTC
CDR3 protein: CASSDRDRVYNEQFF

clone size: NA
J gene: TRBJ1-2
V gene: TRBV12-3/TRBV12-4
D gene: NA
CDR3 DNA: TGTGCCAGCAGTCCGTCGGGGCACTATGGCTACACCTTC
CDR3 protein: CASSPSGHYGYTF

clone size: few
J gene: TRBJ2-2
V gene: TRBV2
D gene: NA
CDR3 DNA: TGTGCCAGCAGTGAAGTGCGGGGCGCCGGGGAGCTGTTTTTT
CDR3 protein: CASSEVRGAGELFF

clone size: NA
J gene: TRBJ1-3
V gene: TRBV3-1
D gene: NA
CDR3 DNA: TGTGCCAGCAGCCAAGAGCTTTCGATACGAGGAAACACCATATATTTT
CDR3 protein: CASSQELSIRGNTIYF

clone size: few
J gene: TRBJ2-3
V gene: TRBV20-1
D gene: TRBD2
CDR3 DNA: TGCAGTGCTAGACTAGCGGGGGATACGCAGTATTTT
CDR3 protein: CSARLAGDTQYF

clone size: many
J gene: TRBJ1-2
V gene: TRBV19
D gene: NA
CDR3 DNA: TGTGCCAGTAGTATTTCCTCCAGGCTTCCTGACTACACCTTC
CDR3 protein: CASSISSRLPDYTF

clone size: NA
J gene: TRBJ1-4
V gene: TRBV9
D gene: NA
CDR3 DNA: TGTGCCAGCAGCTTCAACATGGGTGAAAAACTGTTTTTT
CDR3 protein: CASSFNMGEKLFF

clone size: NA
J gene: TRBJ1-3
V gene: TRBV12-3/TRBV12-4
D gene: NA
CDR3 DNA: TGTGCCAGCACTCGCCGGATCTCTGGAAACACCATATATTTT
CDR3 protein: CASTRRISGNTIYF

clone size: NA
J gene: TRBJ1-1
V gene: TRBV30
D gene: TRBD1
CDR3 DNA: TGTGCCTGGAGTGTATGGGGGGGACAGGGGAGCACTGAAGCTTTCTTT
CDR3 protein: CAWSVWGGQGSTEAFF

clone size: few
J gene: TRBJ2-5
V gene: TRBV6-6
D gene: NA
CDR3 DNA: TGTGCCAGCAGTTACGGACCAGGGGAGACCCAGTACTTC
CDR3 protein: CASSYGPGETQYF

clone size: few
J gene: TRBJ1-2
V gene: TRBV29-1
D gene: NA
CDR3 DNA: TGCAGCGTCCCGGGGAGGGGCGGCTATGGCTACACCTTC
CDR3 protein: CSVPGRGGYGYTF

clone size: NA
J gene: TRBJ2-3
V gene: TRBV4-1
D gene: NA
CDR3 DNA: TGCGCCAGCAGCCAAGATCCTAGGGATACGCAGTATTTT
CDR3 protein: CASSQDPRDTQYF

clone size: few
J gene: TRBJ2-3
V gene: TRBV30
D gene: NA
CDR3 DNA: TGTGCCTGGAAATTGGCACGGCACAACGGGGATACGCAGTATTTT
CDR3 protein: CAWKLARHNGDTQYF

clone size: few
J gene: TRBJ2-7
V gene: TRBV28
D gene: NA
CDR3 DNA: TGTGCCAGTGACGGGCAGGGAACTACGAAGCAGTACTTC
CDR3 protein: CASDGQGTTKQYF

clone size: few
J gene: TRBJ2-2
V gene: TRBV24-1
D gene: NA
CDR3 DNA: TGTGCCACCAGTGGAGGGGCGGCAGGGCACACCGGGGAGCTGTTTTTT
CDR3 protein: CATSGGAAGHTGELFF

clone size: NA
J gene: TRBJ1-2
V gene: TRBV6-5
D gene: TRBD1
CDR3 DNA: TGTGCCAGCAGTTACTCTACCGGGACAGGGTATGGCTACACCTTC
CDR3 protein: CASSYSTGTGYGYTF

clone size: NA
J gene: TRBJ2-1
V gene: TRBV30
D gene: NA
CDR3 DNA: TGTGCCTGGATCCCTTTCGAGGGAGTTAGACTCCTTGAGCAGTTCTTC
CDR3 protein: CAWIPFEGVRLLEQFF

clone size: few
J gene: TRBJ2-5
V gene: TRBV7-9
D gene: TRBD2
CDR3 DNA: TGTGCCAGCAGCTTACCAGGACTAGCCGGCCAAGAGACCCAGTACTTC
CDR3 protein: CASSLPGLAGQETQYF

clone size: many
J gene: TRBJ2-2
V gene: TRBV14
D gene: TRBD1
CDR3 DNA: TGTGCCAGCAGCCCCCACTTCGGACAGGGCGGGACCGGGGAGCTGTTTTTT
CDR3 protein: CASSPHFGQGGTGELFF

clone size: few
J gene: TRBJ2-3
V gene: TRBV7-2
D gene: NA
CDR3 DNA: TGTGCCAGCAGCTTAATGGGACGCGGAATTACAGATACGCAGTATTTT
CDR3 protein: CASSLMGRGITDTQYF

clone size: few
J gene: TRBJ2-5
V gene: TRBV4-3
D gene: NA
CDR3 DNA: TGCGCCAGCAGCCAGAAGATTGGGACATCCCAGTACTTC
CDR3 protein: CASSQKIGTSQYF

clone size: many
J gene: TRBJ2-6
V gene: TRBV19
D gene: NA
CDR3 DNA: TGTGCCAGTGTGTCTGGGGCCAACGTCCTGACTTTC
CDR3 protein: CASVSGANVLTF

clone size: few
J gene: TRBJ2-3
V gene: TRBV19
D gene: TRBD2
CDR3 DNA: TGTGCCAGTAGTTTGGGACTAGCGGGGGGCACCCCCACAGATACGCAGTATTTT
CDR3 protein: CASSLGLAGGTPTDTQYF

clone size: few
J gene: TRBJ1-3
V gene: TRBV12-3/TRBV12-4
D gene: NA
CDR3 DNA: TGTGCCAGCGGCCGAGATGCAAACACCATATATTTT
CDR3 protein: CASGRDANTIYF

clone size: NA
J gene: TRBJ2-7
V gene: TRBV7-8
D gene: TRBD2
CDR3 DNA: TGTGCCAGCAGCTTAGCGTCTAGCGGGGGCCCCTACGAGCAGTACTTC
CDR3 protein: CASSLASSGGPYEQYF

clone size: NA
J gene: TRBJ1-5
V gene: TRBV24-1
D gene: NA
CDR3 DNA: TGTGCCACCAGTGATGCCGGTAGCAATCAGCCCCAGCATTTT
CDR3 protein: CATSDAGSNQPQHF

clone size: NA
J gene: TRBJ2-3
V gene: TRBV29-1
D gene: TRBD2
CDR3 DNA: TGCAGCGTTACGAAAGCGGGGGCTAGCACAGATACGCAGTATTTT
CDR3 protein: CSVTKAGASTDTQYF

clone size: NA
J gene: TRBJ2-2
V gene: TRBV11-2
D gene: NA
CDR3 DNA: TGTGCCAGCAGCTTAGATCTGACTGCCGCGAACACCGGGGAGCTGTTTTTT
CDR3 protein: CASSLDLTAANTGELFF

clone size: many
J gene: TRBJ2-5
V gene: TRBV5-1
D gene: NA
CDR3 DNA: TGCGCCAGCAGCTCAAGGACAGCTACCAAAGAGACCCAGTACTTC
CDR3 protein: CASSSRTATKETQYF

clone size: many
J gene: TRBJ1-1
V gene: TRBV7-9
D gene: NA
CDR3 DNA: TGTGCCAGCAGCTTAGTGGACACTGAAGCTTTCTTT
CDR3 protein: CASSLVDTEAFF

clone size: NA
J gene: TRBJ2-3
V gene: TRBV7-9
D gene: NA
CDR3 DNA: TGTGCCAGCAGCTCTAGTATTTATACGCAGTATTTT
CDR3 protein: CASSSSIYTQYF

clone size: few
J gene: TRBJ2-1
V gene: TRBV20-1
D gene: NA
CDR3 DNA: TGCAGTGCCCTCAGCGGGCCAATATACAATGAGCAGTTCTTC
CDR3 protein: CSALSGPIYNEQFF

clone size: few
J gene: TRBJ2-7
V gene: TRBV14
D gene: NA
CDR3 DNA: TGTGCCAGCAGCCAAGTAGTCGGGTACGAGCAGTACTTC
CDR3 protein: CASSQVVGYEQYF

clone size: few
J gene: TRBJ2-7
V gene: TRBV2
D gene: NA
CDR3 DNA: TGTGCCAGCAGTCCCCCAACCGTCATAGCGGTCTCCTACGAGCAGTACTTC
CDR3 protein: CASSPPTVIAVSYEQYF

clone size: few
J gene: TRBJ2-7
V gene: TRBV5-6
D gene: NA
CDR3 DNA: TGTGCCAGCAGCTTGGCCAACGAGGCGGGAAGCTCCTACGAGCAGTACTTC
CDR3 protein: CASSLANEAGSSYEQYF

clone size: few
J gene: TRBJ1-6
V gene: TRBV11-1
D gene: TRBD1
CDR3 DNA: TGTGCCAGCAGCTTGGGGAGGGGGCTCCGTTCACCCCTCCACTTT
CDR3 protein: CASSLGRGLRSPLHF

clone size: NA
J gene: TRBJ2-7
V gene: TRBV7-9
D gene: NA
CDR3 DNA: TGTGCCAGCAGCCAAATTTCGGGCGAGCAGTACTTC
CDR3 protein: CASSQISGEQYF

clone size: many
J gene: TRBJ2-5
V gene: TRBV12-3/TRBV12-4
D gene: NA
CDR3 DNA: TGTGCCAGCAGTCCCGTGGCAGGTCCGTCCCAAGAGACCCAGTACTTC
CDR3 protein: CASSPVAGPSQETQYF

clone size: NA
J gene: TRBJ2-3
V gene: TRBV6-2/TRBV6-3
D gene: NA
CDR3 DNA: TGTGCCAGCAACTCCCCTCCCGCGGGAGATACGCAGTATTTT
CDR3 protein: CASNSPPAGDTQYF

clone size: many
J gene: TRBJ2-7
V gene: TRBV29-1
D gene: TRBD1
CDR3 DNA: TGCAGCGTCGCCGGGACAGATCCCTACGAGCAGTACTTC
CDR3 protein: CSVAGTDPYEQYF

clone size: NA
J gene: TRBJ2-7
V gene: TRBV20-1
D gene: NA
CDR3 DNA: TGCAGTGCTAGCCAAGACATGTTCGAGCAGTACTTC
CDR3 protein: CSASQDMFEQYF